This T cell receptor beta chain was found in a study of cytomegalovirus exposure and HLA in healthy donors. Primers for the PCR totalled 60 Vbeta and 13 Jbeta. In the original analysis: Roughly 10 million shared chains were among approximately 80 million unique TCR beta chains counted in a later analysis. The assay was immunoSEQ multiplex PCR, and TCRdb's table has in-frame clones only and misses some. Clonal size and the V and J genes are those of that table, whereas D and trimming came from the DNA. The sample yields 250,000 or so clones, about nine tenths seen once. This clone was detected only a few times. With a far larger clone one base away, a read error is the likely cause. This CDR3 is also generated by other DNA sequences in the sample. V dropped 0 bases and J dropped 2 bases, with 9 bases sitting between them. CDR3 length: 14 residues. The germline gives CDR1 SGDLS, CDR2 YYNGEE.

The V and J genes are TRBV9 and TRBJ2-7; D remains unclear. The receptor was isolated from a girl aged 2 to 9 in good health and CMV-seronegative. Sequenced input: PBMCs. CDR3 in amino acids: CASSVVVYPYEQYF. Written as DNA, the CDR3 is TGTGCCAGCAGCGTAGTCGTCTATCCCTACGAGCAGTACTTC.